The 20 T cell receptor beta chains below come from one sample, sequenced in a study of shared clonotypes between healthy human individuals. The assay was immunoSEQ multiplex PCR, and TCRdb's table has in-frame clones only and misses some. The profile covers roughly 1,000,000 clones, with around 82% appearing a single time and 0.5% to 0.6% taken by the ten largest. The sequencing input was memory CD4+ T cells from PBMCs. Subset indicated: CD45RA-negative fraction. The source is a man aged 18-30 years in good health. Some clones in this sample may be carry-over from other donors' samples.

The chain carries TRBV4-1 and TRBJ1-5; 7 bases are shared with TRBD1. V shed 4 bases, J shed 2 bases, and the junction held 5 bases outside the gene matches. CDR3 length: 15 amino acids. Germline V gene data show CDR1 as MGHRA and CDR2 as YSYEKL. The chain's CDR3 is CASSRNRGGNQPQHF. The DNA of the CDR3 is TGCGCCAGCAGCCGGAACAGGGGCGGCAATCAGCCCCAGCATTTT.

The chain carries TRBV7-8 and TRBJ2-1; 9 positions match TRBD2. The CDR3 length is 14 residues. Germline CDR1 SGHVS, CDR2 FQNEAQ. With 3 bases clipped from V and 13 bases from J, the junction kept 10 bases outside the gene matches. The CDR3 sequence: CASSFTWAGGTQFF. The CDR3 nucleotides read TGTGCCAGCAGCTTTACGTGGGCGGGAGGGACTCAGTTCTTC.

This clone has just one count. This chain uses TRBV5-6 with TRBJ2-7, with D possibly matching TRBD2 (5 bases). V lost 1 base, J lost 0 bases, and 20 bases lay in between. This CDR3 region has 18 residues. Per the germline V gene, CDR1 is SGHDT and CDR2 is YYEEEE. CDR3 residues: CASSLSGKYRVGSYEQYF. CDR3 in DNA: TGTGCCAGCAGCTTGTCGGGGAAGTATCGAGTCGGCTCCTACGAGCAGTACTTC.

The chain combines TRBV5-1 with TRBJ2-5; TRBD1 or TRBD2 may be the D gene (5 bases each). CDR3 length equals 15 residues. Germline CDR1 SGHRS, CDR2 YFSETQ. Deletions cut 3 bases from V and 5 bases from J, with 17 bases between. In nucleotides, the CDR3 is TGCGCCAGCAGCTGGGGACCGGGAATGGGTGAGACCCAGTACTTC. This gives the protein CASSWGPGMGETQYF.

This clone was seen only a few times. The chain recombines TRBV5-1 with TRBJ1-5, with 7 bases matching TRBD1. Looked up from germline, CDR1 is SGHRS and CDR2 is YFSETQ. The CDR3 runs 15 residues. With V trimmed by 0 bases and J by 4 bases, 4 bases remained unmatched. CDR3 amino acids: CASSLEGGQNQPQHF. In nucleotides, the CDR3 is TGCGCCAGCAGCTTGGAGGGGGGACAGAATCAGCCCCAGCATTTT.

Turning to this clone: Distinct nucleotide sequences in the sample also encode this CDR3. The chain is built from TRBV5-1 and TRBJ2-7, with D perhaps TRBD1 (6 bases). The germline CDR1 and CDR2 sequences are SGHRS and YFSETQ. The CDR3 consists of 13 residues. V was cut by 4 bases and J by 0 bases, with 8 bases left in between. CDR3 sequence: CASSPQGSYEQYF. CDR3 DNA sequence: TGCGCCAGCAGCCCACAGGGCTCCTACGAGCAGTACTTC.

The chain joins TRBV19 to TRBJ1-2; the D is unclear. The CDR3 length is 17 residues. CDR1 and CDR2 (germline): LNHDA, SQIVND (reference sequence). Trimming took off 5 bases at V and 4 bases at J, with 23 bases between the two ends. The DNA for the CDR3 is TGTGCCAGTAGTCCCTCTCTGGGCAGGAACACCTTCTATGGCTACACCTTC. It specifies CASSPSLGRNTFYGYTF.

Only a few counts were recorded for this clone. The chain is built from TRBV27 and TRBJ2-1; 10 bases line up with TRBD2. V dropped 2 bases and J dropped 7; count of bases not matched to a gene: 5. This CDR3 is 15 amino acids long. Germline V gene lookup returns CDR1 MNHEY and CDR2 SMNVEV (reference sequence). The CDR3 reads CASSLSGRASNEQFF. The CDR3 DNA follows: TGTGCCAGCAGTTTAAGCGGGAGGGCCAGTAATGAGCAGTTCTTC.

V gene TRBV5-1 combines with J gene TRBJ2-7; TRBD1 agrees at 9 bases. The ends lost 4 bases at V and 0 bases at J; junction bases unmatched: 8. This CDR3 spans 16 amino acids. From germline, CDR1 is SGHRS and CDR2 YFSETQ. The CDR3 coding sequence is TGCGCCAGCAGCGACGTCTCGGGACAGGGCTCCTACGAGCAGTACTTC. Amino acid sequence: CASSDVSGQGSYEQYF.

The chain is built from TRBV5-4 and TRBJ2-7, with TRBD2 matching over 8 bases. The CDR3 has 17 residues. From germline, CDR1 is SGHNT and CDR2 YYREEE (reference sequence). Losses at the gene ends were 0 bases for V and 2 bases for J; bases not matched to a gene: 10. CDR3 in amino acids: CASSLGLRGRPAYEQYF. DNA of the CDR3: TGTGCCAGCAGCTTGGGACTACGCGGGAGGCCAGCCTACGAGCAGTACTTC.

CDR3 DNA: TGTGCCAGCAGCCAAGGGACTAGCGGATTCACAGATACGCAGTATTTT. It yields the protein CASSQGTSGFTDTQYF. This chain connects TRBV4-2 to TRBJ2-3; 10 nucleotides agree with TRBD2. Germline-derived CDR1 and CDR2 are LGHNA and YNFKEQ. This CDR3 region has 16 residues. V was pared by 1 base and J by 2 bases, with 3 bases of the junction left unmatched.

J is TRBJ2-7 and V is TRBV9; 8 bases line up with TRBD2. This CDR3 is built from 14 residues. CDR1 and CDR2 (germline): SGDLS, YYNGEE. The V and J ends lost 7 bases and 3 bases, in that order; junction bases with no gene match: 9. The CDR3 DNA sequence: TGTGCCAGCGGTCGGGGCCTAGCGGGCTACGAGCAGTACTTC. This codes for CASGRGLAGYEQYF.

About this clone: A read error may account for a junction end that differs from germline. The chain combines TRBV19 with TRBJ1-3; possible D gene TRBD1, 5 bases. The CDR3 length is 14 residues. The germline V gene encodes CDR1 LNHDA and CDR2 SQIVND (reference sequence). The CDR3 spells CASSLDSSGNTIYF. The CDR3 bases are TGTGCCAGTAGTCTAGACAGCTCTGGAAACACCATATATTTT.

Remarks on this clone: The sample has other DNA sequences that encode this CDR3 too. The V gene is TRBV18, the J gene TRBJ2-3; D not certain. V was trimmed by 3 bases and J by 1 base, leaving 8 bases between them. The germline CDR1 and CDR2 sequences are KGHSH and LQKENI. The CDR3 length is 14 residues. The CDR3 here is CASSPNTGTDTQYF. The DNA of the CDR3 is TGTGCCAGCTCACCTAACACCGGCACAGATACGCAGTATTTT.

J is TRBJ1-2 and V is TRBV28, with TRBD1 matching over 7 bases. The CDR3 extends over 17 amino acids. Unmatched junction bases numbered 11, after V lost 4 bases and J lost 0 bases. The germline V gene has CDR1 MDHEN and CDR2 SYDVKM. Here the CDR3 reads CASSSSPGQAPNYGYTF. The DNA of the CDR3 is TGTGCCAGCAGTTCATCACCAGGACAGGCTCCTAACTATGGCTACACCTTC.

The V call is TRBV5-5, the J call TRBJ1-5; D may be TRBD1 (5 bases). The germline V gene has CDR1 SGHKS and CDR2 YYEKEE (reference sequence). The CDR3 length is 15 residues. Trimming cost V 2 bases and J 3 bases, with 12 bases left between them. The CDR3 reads CASSLTWGLNQPQHF. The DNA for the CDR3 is TGTGCCAGCAGCTTAACATGGGGCCTCAATCAGCCCCAGCATTTT.

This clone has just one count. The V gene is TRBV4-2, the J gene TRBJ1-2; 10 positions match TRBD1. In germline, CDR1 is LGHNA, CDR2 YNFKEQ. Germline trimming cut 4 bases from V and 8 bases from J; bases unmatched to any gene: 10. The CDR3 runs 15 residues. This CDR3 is CASSLATGGSGGYTF. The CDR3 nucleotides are TGTGCCAGCAGCCTAGCGACAGGGGGCTCGGGGGGCTACACCTTC.

The CDR3 nucleotides read TGCGCCAGCAGCCAAGGCTCAGAGGGTGAAAAACTGTTTTTT. This gives the protein CASSQGSEGEKLFF. The chain joins TRBV5-1 to TRBJ1-4; no firm D call. Germline CDR1 reads SGHRS; CDR2 reads YFSETQ. Trimming pared 4 bases from V and 7 bases from J, leaving 14 bases between. The CDR3 is 14 amino acids.

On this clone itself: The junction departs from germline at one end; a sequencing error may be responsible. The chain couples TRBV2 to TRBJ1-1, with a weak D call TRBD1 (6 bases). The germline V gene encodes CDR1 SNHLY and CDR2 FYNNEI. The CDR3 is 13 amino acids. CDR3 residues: CASSFDRNPEAFF. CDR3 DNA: TGTGCCAGCAGCTTTGACAGGAACCCTGAAGCTTTCTTT.

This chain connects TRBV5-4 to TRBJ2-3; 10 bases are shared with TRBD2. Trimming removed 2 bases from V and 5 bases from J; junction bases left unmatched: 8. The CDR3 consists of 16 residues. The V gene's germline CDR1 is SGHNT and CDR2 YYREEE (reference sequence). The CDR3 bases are TGTGCCAGCAGCTTTTGGCTAGCGGGAGTGGGAGATACGCAGTATTTT. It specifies CASSFWLAGVGDTQYF.